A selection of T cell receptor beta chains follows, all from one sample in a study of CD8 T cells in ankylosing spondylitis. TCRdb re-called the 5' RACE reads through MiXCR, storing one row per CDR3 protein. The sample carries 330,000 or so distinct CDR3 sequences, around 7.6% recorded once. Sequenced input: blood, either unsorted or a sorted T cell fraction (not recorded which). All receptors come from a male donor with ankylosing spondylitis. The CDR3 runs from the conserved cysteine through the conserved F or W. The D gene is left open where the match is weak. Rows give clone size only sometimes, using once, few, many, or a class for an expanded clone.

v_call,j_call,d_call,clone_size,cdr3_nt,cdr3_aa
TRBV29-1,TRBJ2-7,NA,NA,TGCAGCGTTCTGGACGGATCTACCCATTACGAGCAGTACTTC,CSVLDGSTHYEQYF
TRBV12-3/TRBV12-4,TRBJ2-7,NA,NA,TGTGCCAGCAGTTTATGGTTTGACGAGCAGTACTTC,CASSLWFDEQYF
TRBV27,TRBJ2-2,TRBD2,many,TGTGCCAGCAGTTCACTAGCGGGAGTCTCCCCAGGGGAGCTGTTTTTT,CASSSLAGVSPGELFF
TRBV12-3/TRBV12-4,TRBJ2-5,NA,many,TGTGCCAGCAGTTTTCCAGGGCTGGAGACCCAGTACTTC,CASSFPGLETQYF
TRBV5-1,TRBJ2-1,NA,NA,TGCGCCAGCAGCTTGGCGGGGCTTGGGGCCTACAATGAGCAGTTCTTC,CASSLAGLGAYNEQFF
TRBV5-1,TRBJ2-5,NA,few,TGCGCCAGCAGGGCTTCGGAGACCCAGTACTTC,CASRASETQYF
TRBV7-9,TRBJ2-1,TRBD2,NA,TGTGCCAGCAGCTTAGGGGCTAGCGGAGATCCTTACCCTGAGCAGTTCTTC,CASSLGASGDPYPEQFF
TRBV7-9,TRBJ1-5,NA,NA,TGTGCCAGCAGTAAACAAAATCAGCCCCAGCATTTT,CASSKQNQPQHF
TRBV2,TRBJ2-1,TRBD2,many,TGTGCCAGCAGTGGTAGCGGGAGGGCCGCTTATGAGCAGTTCTTC,CASSGSGRAAYEQFF
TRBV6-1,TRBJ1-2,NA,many,TGTGCCAGCACCTCGTCCTCAGGGGTCGAGGGCTACACCTTC,CASTSSSGVEGYTF
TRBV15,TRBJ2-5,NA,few,TGTGCCACCAGCAGAGGGGAGGGGGACGAGACCCAGTACTTC,CATSRGEGDETQYF
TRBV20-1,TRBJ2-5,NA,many,TGCAGTGCTAGATACCCGGGACAAGAGACCCAGTACTTC,CSARYPGQETQYF
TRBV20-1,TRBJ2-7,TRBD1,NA,TGCAGTGCTTCGGGACAGAAAACCTACGAGCAGTACTTC,CSASGQKTYEQYF
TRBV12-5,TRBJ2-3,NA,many,TGTGCTAGTGGGGGATCGGGAGCCAGCACAGATACGCAGTATTTT,CASGGSGASTDTQYF
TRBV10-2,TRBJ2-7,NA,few,TGCGCCACGACAGCTAGTTTATACGAGCAGTACTTC,CATTASLYEQYF
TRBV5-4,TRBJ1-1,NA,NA,TGTGCCAGCGCGGCACTCGGGACTGAAGCTTTCTTT,CASAALGTEAFF
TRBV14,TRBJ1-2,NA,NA,TGTGCCAGCAGCCAACAGGGGCTGGGCGGCTACACCTTC,CASSQQGLGGYTF
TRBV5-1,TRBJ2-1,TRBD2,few,TGCGCCAGCAGCTTGGAGACTAGCCACAATGAGCAGTTCTTC,CASSLETSHNEQFF
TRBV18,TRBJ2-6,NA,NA,TGTGCCAGCTCACCCTCGAGTGAAAGCTCTGGGGCCAACGTCCTGACTTTC,CASSPSSESSGANVLTF
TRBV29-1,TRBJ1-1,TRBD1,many,TGCAGCGTCCGGACAGGGGGGAACACTGAAGCTTTCTTT,CSVRTGGNTEAFF
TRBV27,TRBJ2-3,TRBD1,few,TGTGCCAGCAGAGGACAGGGTGAGAGGACAGATACGCAGTATTTT,CASRGQGERTDTQYF
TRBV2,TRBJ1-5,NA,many,TGTGCCAGCAGTGATGGGGGACGGGTCAATCAGCCCCAGCATTTT,CASSDGGRVNQPQHF
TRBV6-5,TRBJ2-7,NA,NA,TGTGCCAGCAGTTACCTCGGGAAGAGGCAGTACTTC,CASSYLGKRQYF
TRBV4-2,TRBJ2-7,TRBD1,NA,TGTGCCAGCAGCCAGGACCGGGACAGGGCCCCGTACTTC,CASSQDRDRAPYF
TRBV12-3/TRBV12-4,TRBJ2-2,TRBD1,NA,TGTGCCAGCAGCCCCGACAGGGGGCGTAACGGGGAGCTGTTTTTT,CASSPDRGRNGELFF
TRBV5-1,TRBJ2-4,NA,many,TGCGCCAGCAGCTTGGGGGGAGCCAAAAACATTCAGTACTTC,CASSLGGAKNIQYF
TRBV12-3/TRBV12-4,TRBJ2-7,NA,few,TGTGCCAGCAGCCCCCCTGGCAGGGTCTACGAGCAGTACTTC,CASSPPGRVYEQYF
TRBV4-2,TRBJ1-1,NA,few,TGTGCCAGCAGCCAAGATCGATGGGGCACTGAAGCTTTCTTT,CASSQDRWGTEAFF
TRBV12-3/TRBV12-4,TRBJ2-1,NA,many,TGTGCCAGCAGTACCGGACCTTGGGATGAGCAGTTCTTC,CASSTGPWDEQFF
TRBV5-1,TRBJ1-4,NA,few,TGCGCCAGCAGCTTGACAGGGAGCCAAGCTAATGAAAAACTGTTTTTT,CASSLTGSQANEKLFF
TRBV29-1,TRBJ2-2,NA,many,TGCAGCGTTGCGGTCAGTAACACCGGGGAGCTGTTTTTT,CSVAVSNTGELFF
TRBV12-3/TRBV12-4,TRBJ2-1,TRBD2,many,TGTGCCAGCAGTTCCCGACTAGCGGCAATCTCCTACAATGAGCAGTTCTTC,CASSSRLAAISYNEQFF
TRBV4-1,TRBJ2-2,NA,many,TGCGCCAGCAGGAAGGGACCGCGAGCCGGGGAGCTGTTTTTT,CASRKGPRAGELFF
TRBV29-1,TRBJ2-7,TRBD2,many,TGCAGCGCCGTTAGCGGGAGGAGCTCCTACGAGCAGTACTTC,CSAVSGRSSYEQYF
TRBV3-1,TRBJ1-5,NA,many,TGTGCCAGCAGCCAAAGAGCGGGGCAGCCCCAGCATTTT,CASSQRAGQPQHF
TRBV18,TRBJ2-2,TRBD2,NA,TGTGCCAGCTCTCCCCGCGTTAGCGGGGGTAACACCGGGGAGCTGTTTTTT,CASSPRVSGGNTGELFF
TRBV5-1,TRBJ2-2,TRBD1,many,TGCGCCAGCAGCCGAGGACAGGGGAGGACCGGGGAGCTGTTTTTT,CASSRGQGRTGELFF
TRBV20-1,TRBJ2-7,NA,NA,TGCAGTGCTAGCAATCCGCAGGGATCCTACTCGGGCCCCTACGAGCAGTACTTC,CSASNPQGSYSGPYEQYF
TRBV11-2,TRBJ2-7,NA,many,TGTGCCAGCAGCAAGCACTCCTACGAGCAGTACTTC,CASSKHSYEQYF
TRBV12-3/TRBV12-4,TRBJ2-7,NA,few,TGTGCCAGCAGTTTCCAGGGTGGTTACGAGCAGTACTTC,CASSFQGGYEQYF
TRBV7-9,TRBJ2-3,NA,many,TGTGCCAGCAGCCACGATCTTGACACAGATACGCAGTATTTT,CASSHDLDTDTQYF
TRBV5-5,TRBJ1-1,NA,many,TGTGCCAGCAGCTTGTGGTGGAACACTGAAGCTTTCTTT,CASSLWWNTEAFF
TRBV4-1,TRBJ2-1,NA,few,TGCGCCAGCAGCCAAGGGAACAGGGAGTCCTACAATGAGCAGTTCTTC,CASSQGNRESYNEQFF
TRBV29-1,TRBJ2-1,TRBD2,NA,TGCAGCGCTTTACTAGCGGGAAGCTACAATGAGCAGTTCTTC,CSALLAGSYNEQFF
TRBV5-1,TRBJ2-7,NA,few,TGCGCCAGCAGCGTACAGCGGGCTATGCCCTACGAGCAGTACTTC,CASSVQRAMPYEQYF
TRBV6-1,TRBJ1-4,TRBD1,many,TGTGCCAGCAGTCCCGGGACAGGGACGAAACTGTTTTTT,CASSPGTGTKLFF
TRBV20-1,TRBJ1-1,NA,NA,TGCAGTGCTAGAGACCGGGGGAGGGAAACTGAAGCTTTCTTT,CSARDRGRETEAFF
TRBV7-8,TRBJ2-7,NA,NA,TGTGCCAGCAGCTTAGCGGGATCGGGCAGTACCTACGAGCAGTACTTC,CASSLAGSGSTYEQYF
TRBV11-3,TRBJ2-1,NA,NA,TGTGCCAGCAGCTTATATCACCACGAGGGCAATGAGCAGTTCTTC,CASSLYHHEGNEQFF
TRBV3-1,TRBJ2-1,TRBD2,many,TGTGCCAGCAGCCAGACTAGCGGGAGGCAGGGTGAGCAGTTCTTC,CASSQTSGRQGEQFF